The 26 T cell receptor beta chains in this list originate from one sample, sequenced in a study of cytomegalovirus exposure and HLA in healthy donors. The PCR used 60 Vbeta and 13 Jbeta primers. Libraries were prepared by immunoSEQ multiplex PCR; TCRdb keeps only in-frame clonotypes and omits some of them. Of over 200,000 clones in the sample, about 75% were seen once. The sequencing input was PBMCs. These TCRs come from a woman younger than 45 in good health and CMV-seronegative.

This rearrangement joins TRBV6-1 to TRBJ2-5; D unclear. Per the germline V gene, CDR1 is MNHNS and CDR2 is SASEGT. The CDR3 is made up of 12 amino acids. V shed 6 bases and J shed 5 bases, with 10 bases lying between them. CDR3 residues: CASSPPPETQYF. In nucleotides, the CDR3 is TGTGCCAGCAGCCCCCCCCCGGAGACCCAGTACTTC.

This sequence joins TRBV4-1 and TRBJ1-1; the match to TRBD1 covers 8 bases. This CDR3 spans 17 amino acids. Germline values: CDR1 MGHRA, CDR2 YSYEKL. J gave up 1 base and V 3 bases, and 10 bases lay outside the gene matches. CDR3 coding DNA: TGCGCCAGCAGCCACGCCTCAGGGGGCAAAGGGAACACTGAAGCTTTCTTT. Encoded protein: CASSHASGGKGNTEAFF.

The count of this clone is one. The chain has TRBV27 and TRBJ2-5; D possibly corresponds to TRBD1 (6 bases). The end of the DNA fits TRBJ2-7 better, so the J call may be wrong. The CDR3 consists of 14 residues. In germline, CDR1 is MNHEY, CDR2 SMNVEV (reference sequence). Here the CDR3 reads CASSLRQGPYEQYF. CDR3 coding DNA: TGTGCCAGCAGTTTGAGGCAGGGGCCCTACGAGCAGTACTTC.

This clone has a handful of counts. V is TRBV2 and J is TRBJ2-7, with unresolved D. CDR3 length equals 15 residues. Germline-derived CDR1 and CDR2 are SNHLY and FYNNEI. V lost 0 bases, J lost 0 bases, and 9 bases lay in between. This chain's CDR3 is CASSEARFSSYEQYF. The CDR3 bases are TGTGCCAGCAGTGAAGCGAGGTTCAGCTCCTACGAGCAGTACTTC. Using reference TRBV2 and TRBJ2-7 for the parts outside the CDR3, the full variable domain is EPEVTQTPSHQVTQMGQEVILRCVPISNHLYFYWYRQILGQKVEFLVSFYNNEISEKSEIFDDQFSVERPDGSNFTLKIRSTKLEDSAMYFCASSEARFSSYEQYFGPGTRLTVT.

The CDR3 reads CASSLQGGQGTDTQYF. The CDR3, as DNA: TGTGCCAGCAGCTTACAAGGGGGCCAAGGCACAGATACGCAGTATTTT. The chain combines TRBV7-2 with TRBJ2-3; 7 nucleotides agree with TRBD1. The germline V gene encodes CDR1 SGHTA and CDR2 FQGNSA. Losses at the gene ends were 2 bases for V and 1 base for J; bases not matched to a gene: 6. The CDR3 is made up of 16 amino acids.

In this sample, this clone turned up once. The chain carries TRBV7-9 and TRBJ1-1, with TRBD1 matching 10 bases. CDR1 is SEHNR, CDR2 FQNEAQ, per germline (reference sequence). The CDR3 is 15 amino acids. V lost 5 bases and J lost 6; bases outside the gene matches: 9. The CDR3 DNA reads as TGTGCCAGCAGCCGAACGGGACAGGGGACGCCTGAAGCTTTCTTT. Translated, it gives CASSRTGQGTPEAFF. The whole variable domain, filled in from reference TRBV7-9 and TRBJ1-1, reads DTGVSQNPRHKITKRGQNVTFRCDPISEHNRLYWYRQTLGQGPEFLTYFQNEAQLEKSRLLSDRFSAERPKGSFSTLEIQRTEQGDSAMYLCASSRTGQGTPEAFFGQGTRLTVV.

The chain links TRBV9 to TRBJ2-5; 9 bases agree with TRBD2. The length of the CDR3 is 16 residues. Trimming at V came to 3 bases and at J to 4 bases, leaving 10 bases not matched to a gene. CDR1 and CDR2 from the germline V gene are SGDLS and YYNGEE. The CDR3, as DNA: TGTGCCAGCAGCGAAGCGGGGGGTAGCGGGAGAGAGACCCAGTACTTC. It is translated as CASSEAGGSGRETQYF.

The chain employs TRBV11-2 and TRBJ2-1; D possibly corresponds to TRBD2 (6 bases). With 1 base removed from V and 4 bases from J, the gap between germline ends came to 11 bases. The CDR3 consists of 15 residues. Looked up from germline, CDR1 is SGHAT and CDR2 is FQNNGV. For the CDR3, the DNA is TGTGCCAGCAGCTTAGGCCCTAGCGCTTACAATGAGCAGTTCTTC. Translation: CASSLGPSAYNEQFF.

This clone was detected a few times. The chain couples TRBV6-5 to TRBJ2-5; 7 nucleotides line up with TRBD2. V shed 5 bases and J 4 bases; nucleotides not matched to a gene: 10. Germline V gene sequence: CDR1 MNHEY, CDR2 SVGAGI. This CDR3 region has 15 residues. The CDR3 nucleotides are TGTGCCAGCAGTCATTCACTAAGGGAGGGAGAGACCCAGTACTTC. Amino acid sequence: CASSHSLREGETQYF.

The chain couples TRBV25-1 to TRBJ1-3; the D gene is possibly TRBD1 (5 bases). The CDR3 contains 16 residues. Per germline, CDR1 MGHDK and CDR2 SYGVNS. Trimming took off 5 bases at V and 3 bases at J, with 17 bases between the two ends. CDR3: CASSSSERGGGNTIYF. DNA for the CDR3: TGTGCCAGCAGTTCCTCGGAACGGGGGGGTGGAAACACCATATATTTT.

The chain carries TRBV5-6 and TRBJ2-2; D perhaps matches TRBD1 (6 bases). The CDR3 contains 15 residues. Germline-derived CDR1 and CDR2 are SGHDT and YYEEEE. Trimming removed 3 bases from V and 3 bases from J, with 12 bases in between. CDR3 DNA sequence: TGTGCCAGCAGCTATCAGGGGATCCACACCGGGGAGCTGTTTTTT. Amino acid sequence: CASSYQGIHTGELFF.

The chain couples TRBV9 to TRBJ2-6; tentatively, D is TRBD1 (5 bases). This CDR3 has 17 amino acids. Trimming shortened V by 2 bases and J by 0 bases, and 12 bases separated the two germline ends. The germline V gene encodes CDR1 SGDLS and CDR2 YYNGEE. The CDR3 DNA is TGTGCCAGCAGCGTCTTACCCCAGGGCTCTGGGGCCAACGTCCTGACTTTC. Its translation: CASSVLPQGSGANVLTF.

A remark on this clone: Other DNA sequences of this sample code for an identical CDR3. This chain's CDR3 is CASSLRGTAYNEQFF. The CDR3 DNA sequence: TGTGCCAGCAGTTTAAGGGGGACGGCCTACAATGAGCAGTTCTTC. The rearrangement uses TRBV28 and TRBJ2-1; D is possibly TRBD1 (6 bases). Per germline, CDR1 MDHEN and CDR2 SYDVKM. Trimming stripped 2 bases from V and 2 bases from J, with 10 bases between. CDR3 size: 15 residues.

The chain joins TRBV6-5 to TRBJ1-2; TRBD1 is a possible D gene (6 bases). Deletions cut 5 bases from V and 0 bases from J, with 13 bases between. The germline gives CDR1 MNHEY, CDR2 SVGAGI. The CDR3 runs 15 residues. This CDR3 reads CASSNPGQSNYGYTF. Written as DNA, the CDR3 is TGTGCCAGCAGTAACCCGGGACAATCTAACTATGGCTACACCTTC.

CDR3 loop: CASSLVPGGPNEQFF. The CDR3 DNA reads as TGCGCCAGCAGCTTGGTTCCGGGAGGGCCTAATGAGCAGTTCTTC. The rearrangement joins TRBV5-1 to TRBJ2-1, with TRBD2 matching 8 bases. Looked up from germline, CDR1 is SGHRS and CDR2 is YFSETQ. The CDR3 length is 15 residues. The V segment lost 0 bases and the J segment 7 bases; nucleotides outside the gene matches: 6.

This clone was counted a few times. V is TRBV14 and J is TRBJ1-2, with TRBD1 as a possible D gene (6 bases). Trimming removed 4 bases at V and 7 bases at J, with 16 bases between. The length of the CDR3 is 14 residues. Germline values: CDR1 SGHDN, CDR2 FVKESK. CDR3 sequence reads: CASSPLDSLIGYTF. The CDR3 coding sequence is TGTGCCAGCAGCCCATTGGACAGTCTCATTGGCTACACCTTC.

The chain's CDR3 is CSVDRSHETQFF. CDR3 in DNA: TGCAGCGTAGACAGAAGTCACGAGACCCAGTTCTTC. This chain joins TRBV29-1 and TRBJ2-1; D possibly corresponds to TRBD1 (5 bases). Germline CDR1 reads SQVTM; CDR2 reads ANQGSEA. The CDR3 consists of 12 residues. Trimming left V 6 bases short and J 13 bases short, with 19 bases between.

The rearrangement links TRBV2 to TRBJ1-3; 7 bases line up with TRBD1. The germline CDR1 and CDR2 sequences are SNHLY and FYNNEI. Germline trimming cut 0 bases from V and 8 bases from J; bases unmatched to any gene: 4. The CDR3 length is 14 residues. The CDR3 DNA reads TGTGCCAGCAGTGAAGCGCTACAGGGGCACACCATATATTTT. Translated, it gives CASSEALQGHTIYF.

The gene calls are TRBV5-1 and TRBJ2-3, with a possible D match to TRBD1 (5 bases). The CDR3 runs 16 residues. With 0 bases removed from V and 0 bases from J, the gap between germline ends came to 11 bases. Looked up from germline, CDR1 is SGHRS and CDR2 is YFSETQ. The CDR3 protein is CASSLGSGSSTDTQYF. CDR3 DNA sequence: TGCGCCAGCAGCTTGGGGTCAGGGTCTAGCACAGATACGCAGTATTTT.

This clone was picked up one time. The V gene is TRBV9, the J gene TRBJ2-2; D gene unclear. CDR1 is SGDLS and CDR2 is YYNGEE in the germline V gene. V dropped 0 bases and J dropped 7 bases, with 4 bases sitting between them. The CDR3 consists of 12 residues. Here the CDR3 reads CASSVDIGELFF. For the CDR3, the DNA is TGTGCCAGCAGCGTAGATATCGGGGAGCTGTTTTTT.

V is TRBV7-9 and J is TRBJ2-7, with D perhaps matching TRBD1 (5 bases). Trimming left V 5 bases short and J 2 bases short, with 13 bases between. Germline values: CDR1 SEHNR, CDR2 FQNEAQ (reference sequence). The CDR3 runs 14 residues. The CDR3 here is CASSPGKTAYEQYF. The CDR3 DNA is TGTGCCAGCAGCCCAGGGAAGACAGCCTACGAGCAGTACTTC. Looking up the rest from reference TRBV7-9 and TRBJ2-7 gives the full variable domain: DTGVSQNPRHKITKRGQNVTFRCDPISEHNRLYWYRQTLGQGPEFLTYFQNEAQLEKSRLLSDRFSAERPKGSFSTLEIQRTEQGDSAMYLCASSPGKTAYEQYFGPGTRLTVT.

V gene TRBV10-3 combines with J gene TRBJ2-6; no clear D. V lost 10 bases to trimming and J lost 0 bases, with 16 bases between them. There are 16 residues in the CDR3. The germline V gene has CDR1 ENHRY and CDR2 SYGVKD. DNA of the CDR3: TGTGCCACCTCCCTGAAAGAGGACTCTGGGGCCAACGTCCTGACTTTC. It translates to CATSLKEDSGANVLTF.

The rearrangement uses TRBV7-9 and TRBJ2-7; D is perhaps TRBD1 (6 bases). Trimming removed 1 base at V and 3 bases at J, with 13 bases between. The CDR3 runs to 15 residues. CDR1 is SEHNR and CDR2 is FQNEAQ in the germline V gene (reference sequence). The CDR3 bases are TGTGCCAGCAGCTTAGAACAGGGTGGACGCTACGAGCAGTACTTC. This codes for CASSLEQGGRYEQYF. Together with reference TRBV7-9 and TRBJ2-7, the CDR3 gives the full variable domain: DTGVSQNPRHKITKRGQNVTFRCDPISEHNRLYWYRQTLGQGPEFLTYFQNEAQLEKSRLLSDRFSAERPKGSFSTLEIQRTEQGDSAMYLCASSLEQGGRYEQYFGPGTRLTVT.

This chain uses TRBV6-1 with TRBJ1-5; TRBD1 aligns across 7 bases. Germline assignment: CDR1 MNHNS and CDR2 SASEGT. V was clipped by 5 bases and J by 7 bases; unmatched bases: 5. The CDR3 has 13 residues. The CDR3, as DNA: TGTGCCAGCAGTAACGACAGGGCCCAGCCCCAGCATTTT. Protein product: CASSNDRAQPQHF.

For this clone: The junction and the germline gene differ at one end; a read error may be behind it. The V gene is TRBV7-9, the J gene TRBJ1-2, with D perhaps TRBD1 (6 bases). CDR1 is SEHNR and CDR2 is FQNEAQ in the germline V gene (reference sequence). The CDR3 has 16 residues. CDR3 loop: CSSSSADSIRVYGYTF. The CDR3 coding sequence is TGTTCCAGCAGCTCGGCGGACAGCATTCGGGTCTATGGCTACACCTTC.

The chain has TRBV18 and TRBJ1-1; D unclear. V shed 3 bases and J shed 5 bases, with 10 bases lying between them. In germline, CDR1 is KGHSH, CDR2 LQKENI. This CDR3 region has 13 residues. This chain's CDR3 is CASSPTGETEAFF. The CDR3 DNA sequence: TGTGCCAGCTCACCTACCGGAGAAACTGAAGCTTTCTTT. Using reference TRBV18 and TRBJ1-1 for the parts outside the CDR3, the full variable domain is NAGVMQNPRHLVRRRGQEARLRCSPMKGHSHVYWYRQLPEEGLKFMVYLQKENIIDESGMPKERFSAEFPKEGPSILRIQQVVRGDSAAYFCASSPTGETEAFFGQGTRLTVV.